This T cell receptor (beta chain) emerged from a study of type 1 and type 2 diabetes patients. Study background: T cells were magnetically sorted from PBMCs as CD4+ or CD8+ subsets.

Looked up from germline, CDR1 is DFQATT and CDR2 is SNEGSKA (reference sequence). CDR3 length equals 13 residues. The germline V and J ends were trimmed by 6 bases and 0 bases, with 12 bases remaining between them. Broader study findings: Type 2 diabetes and control V and J usage correlated highly, around 0.97. In type 2 diabetes, highly-expanded CD4+ clones took a median roughly 4% of reads.

Anyone with other autoimmune disease or infection in the prior four weeks was excluded. Amplification started from genomic DNA. The TCR beta CDR3 region was amplified using 30 forward and 13 reverse primers. MiXCR, run by TCRdb on the multiplex PCR reads, gives a single entry per CDR3 protein. In the table there are approximately 260,000 distinct CDR3 sequences, more than 45% of which are singletons. With respect to this clonotype: What it recognizes is unknown.

Sequencing was done on a sample of peripheral blood mononuclear cells (PBMCs). The TCR originated in a man aged 18 to 29 with type 2 diabetes. The chain carries TRBV20-1 and TRBJ2-7, with D unclear. CDR3 nucleotides: TGCAGTGCAGACCGGGCGGACTCCTACGAGCAGTACTTC. Its translation is CSADRADSYEQYF.